This T cell receptor (beta chain) derives from a study of CD8 T cells in Susac syndrome. Looking at the study overall: Treatment at blood withdrawal was none, corticosteroids, or intravenous immunoglobulin alone in Susac syndrome patients.

Random hexamers were used to reverse transcribe an amount of roughly 0.5 to 1 ug RNA. An immunoSEQ multiplex PCR amplified TCR beta CDR3 over 54 Vbeta and 13 Jbeta. TCRdb analysed the immunoSEQ multiplex PCR reads with MiXCR anew, one entry per CDR3 protein. There are 120,000 or so distinct CDR3 sequences in the sample; 90% to 95% occur only once, and 0.2% to 0.25% lies in the top ten. A remark on this clonotype: Its antigen is undetermined.

The study, taken as a whole, reports: In Susac syndrome, CD8+ expansion was highest in TEMRA and active disease.

V lost 0 bases and J 4 bases, leaving 10 bases between the germline ends. This CDR3 has 15 amino acids. Germline V gene sequence: CDR1 LGHDT, CDR2 YNNKEL (reference sequence). The V and J genes are TRBV3-1 and TRBJ2-1; possible D gene TRBD2, 6 bases. The sequence was obtained from a human donor with Susac syndrome. Sequencing input: CD8+ T cells from PBMCs. Written as DNA, the CDR3 is TGTGCCAGCAGCCAAGAGGGACTGATATACAATGAGCAGTTCTTC. Its protein is CASSQEGLIYNEQFF.